The 10 T cell receptor beta chains in this list originate from one sample, sequenced in a study of blood T cells in healthy people across ages. Using a J-beta primer mix together with a sample-barcoded 5' primer, a second PCR was run for roughly 6 to 12 cycles. TCRdb re-derived calls from the 5' RACE reads in MiXCR, one entry per CDR3 protein. In the table there are about 640,000 distinct CDR3 sequences, 45% to 65% of which are singletons. Material: blood. The receptors were gathered from a man aged 55 to 69 in good health.

The V gene is TRBV7-2, the J gene TRBJ2-5, with a tentative D call TRBD2 (5 bases). Germline lookup yields CDR1 SGHTA and CDR2 FQGNSA. The CDR3 extends over 16 amino acids. The V and J ends lost 1 base and 1 base respectively, with 13 bases between them. The CDR3 here is CASSLDPGFGQETQYF. The CDR3, as DNA: TGTGCCAGCAGCTTAGACCCGGGATTCGGCCAAGAGACCCAGTACTTC.

The rearrangement joins TRBV3-1 to TRBJ2-7; the match to TRBD2 covers 8 bases. CDR1 and CDR2 (germline): LGHDT, YNNKEL (reference sequence). The CDR3 consists of 16 residues. After removal of 3 bases from V and 0 bases from J, the junction contained 7 bases not matched to a gene. The CDR3 protein is CASSQQSSGASYEQYF. CDR3 DNA: TGTGCCAGCAGCCAGCAGAGTAGCGGGGCCTCCTACGAGCAGTACTTC.

The chain uses TRBV11-2 and TRBJ2-3, with 12 nucleotides matching TRBD2. CDR1 is SGHAT and CDR2 is FQNNGV in the germline V gene. Trimming removed 2 bases from V and 6 bases from J; junction bases left unmatched: 9. The CDR3 contains 17 residues. DNA of the CDR3: TGTGCCAGCAGCTTACTACCCTGGACTAGCGGGACCGATACGCAGTATTTT. Translating gives CASSLLPWTSGTDTQYF.

The V gene is TRBV28, the J gene TRBJ2-5, with D possibly matching TRBD1 (6 bases). The J call may not be correct, given that the DNA end is closer to TRBJ2-7. In germline, CDR1 is MDHEN, CDR2 SYDVKM. The CDR3 is made up of 15 amino acids. The CDR3 DNA follows: TGTGCCAGCAGTACCGGACAGATTGCCTTGTACGAGCAGTACTTC. This translates into CASSTGQIALYEQYF.

The count of this clonotype is one. The chain links TRBV7-9 to TRBJ2-7, with D uncertain. The V end lost 2 bases, the J end lost 0 bases, and 8 bases lay between the germline ends. This CDR3 contains 14 residues. Germline lookup yields CDR1 SEHNR and CDR2 FQNEAQ (reference sequence). The CDR3: CASSLMELSYEQYF. CDR3 bases: TGTGCCAGCAGCTTAATGGAGCTCTCCTACGAGCAGTACTTC.

J is TRBJ2-5 and V is TRBV13; D possibly corresponds to TRBD1 (5 bases). CDR3 length: 16 residues. Trimming shortened V by 0 bases and J by 2 bases, and 13 bases separated the two germline ends. Germline V gene lookup returns CDR1 PRHDT and CDR2 FYEKMQ (reference sequence). CDR3 bases: TGTGCCAGCAGCTTAGGTCTTGTGGGGCCACAAGAGACCCAGTACTTC. Its protein is CASSLGLVGPQETQYF.

The chain recombines TRBV29-1 with TRBJ2-5; tentatively, D is TRBD1 or TRBD2 (7 bases each). Germline V gives CDR1 SQVTM, CDR2 ANQGSEA. V was pared by 5 bases and J by 4 bases, with 17 bases between. CDR3 length equals 14 residues. The CDR3 reads CSVSEAGGGETQYF. The CDR3 nucleotides read TGCAGCGTTAGCGAGGCAGGGGGGGGAGAGACCCAGTACTTC.

V and J are TRBV4-2 and TRBJ2-7, with a tentative D call TRBD2 (5 bases). Trimming took off 2 bases at V and 2 bases at J, with 19 bases between the two ends. There are 17 residues in the CDR3. Germline V gives CDR1 LGHNA, CDR2 YNFKEQ. The CDR3 reads CASSQTYGNREAYEQYF. The DNA for the CDR3 is TGTGCCAGCAGCCAAACTTACGGGAACCGGGAAGCCTACGAGCAGTACTTC.

In regard to this clonotype: At one end the junction does not follow the germline gene, possibly because of a read error. This chain connects TRBV3-1 to TRBJ2-1; 8 bases align to TRBD2. The CDR3 is made up of 15 amino acids. CDR1 and CDR2 from the germline V gene are LGHDT and YNNKEL (reference sequence). The CDR3 protein is CASSQDAGGHNKQFF. For the CDR3, the DNA is TGTGCCAGCAGCCAAGACGCGGGGGGTCACAATAAGCAGTTCTTC.

The chain recombines TRBV4-2 with TRBJ2-7; 10 nucleotides agree with TRBD1. Germline trimming cut 5 bases from V and 6 bases from J; bases unmatched to any gene: 7. Germline CDR1 reads LGHNA; CDR2 reads YNFKEQ. The CDR3 extends over 14 amino acids. In nucleotides, the CDR3 is TGTGCCAGCAGCAAAGGGGGGACAGGGGCCGAGCAGTACTTC. Translation gives CASSKGGTGAEQYF.